The 17 T cell receptor beta chains given below trace back to one sample, sequenced in a study of blood T cell repertoires in COVID-19. Assay: immunoSEQ multiplex PCR; the TCRdb copy retains only in-frame clones and omits some. In the table there are roughly 230,000 clones, almost 85% of which are singletons. Sequencing was carried out using peripheral blood. These receptors were taken from a man aged 45-65 years with COVID-19, enrolled during active disease.

V gene TRBV9 combines with J gene TRBJ2-2; 7 bases match TRBD1. CDR3 length equals 15 residues. V was clipped by 4 bases and J by 4 bases; unmatched bases: 7. Germline V gene lookup returns CDR1 SGDLS and CDR2 YYNGEE. DNA of the CDR3: TGTGCCAGCAGCCCCCGGGCAGGGGGCACCGGGGAGCTGTTTTTT. Translated: CASSPRAGGTGELFF.

V gene TRBV18 combines with J gene TRBJ1-1; 7 bases map to TRBD1. Trimming took 6 bases from V and 11 from J; bases not matched to a gene: 12. The CDR3 length is 13 residues. Germline V gene data show CDR1 as KGHSH and CDR2 as LQKENI. The CDR3 DNA follows: TGTGCCAGCTCTCCGCCAACCGGGACAGACGCTTTCTTT. Its translation: CASSPPTGTDAFF. Filled out from reference TRBV18 and TRBJ1-1, the complete variable domain reads NAGVMQNPRHLVRRRGQEARLRCSPMKGHSHVYWYRQLPEEGLKFMVYLQKENIIDESGMPKERFSAEFPKEGPSILRIQQVVRGDSAAYFCASSPPTGTDAFFGQGTRLTVV.

This clone appeared once. The J gene is TRBJ2-5, the V gene TRBV27; D might be TRBD1 (5 bases). The CDR3 spans 14 residues. The ends were cut back, 2 bases at V and 4 bases at J, with 11 bases in the middle. Germline V lookup: CDR1 MNHEY, CDR2 SMNVEV (reference sequence). The CDR3 DNA reads as TGTGCCAGCAGTTTAGGGCAGGGCTTAGAGACCCAGTACTTC. Residues: CASSLGQGLETQYF.

The chain has TRBV2 and TRBJ2-4, with 11 bases identical to TRBD2. CDR1 is SNHLY and CDR2 is FYNNEI in the germline V gene. The CDR3 sequence is 15 residues long. V lost 6 bases to trimming and J lost 12 bases; unmatched junction nucleotides: 13. The CDR3 sequence is CASSPTSGGRGSQYF. The CDR3 bases are TGTGCCAGCAGCCCCACTAGCGGGGGACGGGGGTCTCAGTACTTC.

The rearrangement uses TRBV2 and TRBJ2-2, with 9 bases fitting TRBD1. This CDR3 is 15 amino acids long. CDR1 and CDR2 from the germline V gene are SNHLY and FYNNEI. After removal of 6 bases from V and 6 bases from J, the junction contained 8 bases not matched to a gene. The CDR3 is CASRLDRGTPGELFF. The CDR3 DNA follows: TGTGCCAGCAGACTCGACAGGGGGACCCCCGGGGAGCTGTTTTTT.

The rearrangement links TRBV30 to TRBJ2-7, with TRBD2 matching 11 bases. V gave up 6 bases and J gave up 1 base; unmatched junction bases: 8. The CDR3 covers 15 residues. The V gene's germline CDR1 is GTSNPN and CDR2 SVGIG (reference sequence). CDR3 sequence reads: CACHRTSGLSYEQYF. DNA of the CDR3: TGTGCCTGTCATAGGACTAGCGGGCTATCCTACGAGCAGTACTTC.

The gene calls are TRBV10-3 and TRBJ1-5; D not certain. Germline assignment: CDR1 ENHRY and CDR2 SYGVKD. This CDR3 contains 14 residues. V was shortened by 0 bases and J by 5 bases, with 8 bases between the two germline ends. The CDR3 region has the DNA TGTGCCATCAGTGAGTCGGGTGGGCATCAGCCCCAGCATTTT. Amino acids: CAISESGGHQPQHF.

The chain couples TRBV6-2 or TRBV6-3 to TRBJ2-7; 7 nucleotides align to TRBD1. The junction had 11 bases not matched to a gene; V was cut back by 4 bases and J by 2 bases. The CDR3 spans 16 residues. Germline assignment: CDR1 MNHEY and CDR2 SVGEGT. The CDR3 is CASSFPLGGQPYEQYF. The CDR3 DNA follows: TGTGCCAGCAGTTTCCCCTTAGGGGGCCAACCCTACGAGCAGTACTTC.

The genes are TRBV5-5 and TRBJ2-6, with 10 bases matching TRBD1. J gave up 0 bases and V 4 bases, and 7 bases lay outside the gene matches. CDR1 and CDR2 from the germline V gene are SGHKS and YYEKEE (reference sequence). The CDR3 has 18 amino acids. CDR3 in DNA: TGTGCCAGCAGCCTTCCGGGACAGGGGCTCTCTGGGGCCAACGTCCTGACTTTC. Residues: CASSLPGQGLSGANVLTF.

J is TRBJ2-1 and V is TRBV5-1; D may be TRBD1 (5 bases). This CDR3 is built from 14 residues. The V and J ends lost 1 base and 4 bases respectively, with 9 bases between them. The germline V gene has CDR1 SGHRS and CDR2 YFSETQ. As DNA, the CDR3 is TGCGCCAGCAGCTTGAGACAGAGGTACAATGAGCAGTTCTTC. This sequence encodes CASSLRQRYNEQFF.

This clone was observed a handful of times. V gene TRBV7-9 combines with J gene TRBJ2-1, with D unresolved. Germline assignment: CDR1 SEHNR and CDR2 FQNEAQ (reference sequence). Trimming removed 6 bases at V and 9 bases at J, with 9 bases between. The CDR3 sequence is 11 residues long. The chain's CDR3 is CASSQLVEQFF. CDR3 nucleotides: TGTGCCAGCAGTCAGTTGGTTGAGCAGTTCTTC.

Ten or more counts support this clone. The chain is built from TRBV2 and TRBJ1-6, with TRBD1 identical over 8 bases. V gave up 8 bases and J gave up 9 bases; unmatched junction bases: 15. The germline CDR1 and CDR2 sequences are SNHLY and FYNNEI. This CDR3 contains 16 residues. The CDR3 DNA follows: TGTGCCAGCGATGGGAAAAGAACAGGGGGAACTTCACCCCTCCACTTT. This sequence encodes CASDGKRTGGTSPLHF.

The rearrangement joins TRBV2 to TRBJ1-3; D is unclear. Germline V CDR1 and CDR2: SNHLY, FYNNEI. The CDR3 is 16 amino acids. The V end was cut by 4 bases, the J end by 0 bases, with 13 bases between. CDR3 residues: CASSAVLSGSGNTIYF. The CDR3 nucleotides are TGTGCCAGCAGTGCCGTATTGTCGGGCTCTGGAAACACCATATATTTT.

This rearrangement joins TRBV5-8 to TRBJ1-1, with unresolved D. V was clipped by 4 bases and J by 3 bases, with 19 bases between them. The CDR3 sequence is 16 residues long. Germline assignment: CDR1 SGHTS and CDR2 YDEGEE. The CDR3 protein is CASSLPWEGRYTEAFF. The CDR3 nucleotides read TGTGCCAGCAGCCTGCCTTGGGAGGGTCGTTACACTGAAGCTTTCTTT. The entire variable domain, with the rest obtained from reference TRBV5-8 and TRBJ1-1, is as follows: EAGVTQSPTHLIKTRGQQATLRCSPISGHTSVYWYQQALGLGLQFLLWYDEGEERNRGNFPPRFSGRQFPNYSSELNVNALELEDSALYLCASSLPWEGRYTEAFFGQGTRLTVV.

V gene TRBV9 combines with J gene TRBJ1-2, with 9 bases identical to TRBD1. Looked up from germline, CDR1 is SGDLS and CDR2 is YYNGEE. V trimming: 4 bases; J trimming: 8 bases; junction bases outside the gene matches: 6. The CDR3 has 13 amino acids. The CDR3 sequence is CASSLGQGQGYTF. The CDR3 DNA follows: TGTGCCAGCAGCCTGGGACAGGGCCAGGGCTACACCTTC.

In this sample, this clone turned up once. The rearrangement links TRBV6-4 to TRBJ1-5; 8 bases line up with TRBD1. From germline, CDR1 is MRHNA and CDR2 SNTAGT. This CDR3 is built from 13 residues. The V and J ends lost 5 bases and 8 bases, in that order; junction bases with no gene match: 5. The CDR3 bases are TGTGCCAGCAGTCAGGGGGCGAGTAAGCCCCAGCATTTT. It encodes CASSQGASKPQHF.

The chain couples TRBV5-5 to TRBJ2-7, with a possible D match to TRBD2 (7 bases). The CDR3 has 13 residues. V was clipped by 4 bases and J by 7 bases, with 15 bases between them. Germline V gives CDR1 SGHKS, CDR2 YYEKEE (reference sequence). The CDR3 DNA reads TGTGCCAGCAGCCCAGAGGGGGGGCGTGAGCAGTACTTC. This translates into CASSPEGGREQYF.